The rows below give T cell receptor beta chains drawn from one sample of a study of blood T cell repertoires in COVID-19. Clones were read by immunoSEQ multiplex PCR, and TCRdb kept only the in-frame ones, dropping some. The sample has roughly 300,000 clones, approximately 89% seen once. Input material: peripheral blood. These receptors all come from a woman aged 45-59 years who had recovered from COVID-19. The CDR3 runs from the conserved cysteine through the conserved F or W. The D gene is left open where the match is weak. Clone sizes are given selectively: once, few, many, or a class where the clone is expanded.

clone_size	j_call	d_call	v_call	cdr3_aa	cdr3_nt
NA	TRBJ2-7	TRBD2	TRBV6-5	CASRAGGAYQYEQYF	TGTGCCAGCAGAGCGGGGGGCGCCTACCAGTACGAGCAGTACTTC
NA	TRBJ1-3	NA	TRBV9	CASSVASGAGNTIYF	TGTGCCAGCAGCGTAGCGTCGGGGGCTGGAAACACCATATATTTT
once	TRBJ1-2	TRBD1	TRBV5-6	CASSPRDRNYGYTF	TGTGCCAGCAGCCCCAGGGACAGAAACTATGGCTACACCTTC
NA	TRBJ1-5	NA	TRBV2	CASSEANRNQPQHF	TGTGCCAGCAGTGAGGCGAACAGAAATCAGCCCCAGCATTTT
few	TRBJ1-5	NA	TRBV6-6	CASSYSESNQPQHF	TGTGCCAGCAGTTACTCCGAGAGCAATCAGCCCCAGCATTTT
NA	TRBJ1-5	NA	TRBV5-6	CASSHLQGSTQHF	TGTGCCAGCAGCCACCTACAGGGTTCGACCCAGCATTTT
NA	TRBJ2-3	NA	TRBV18	CASSQGQGGSTDTQYF	TGTGCCAGCTCCCAAGGACAGGGAGGGTCCACAGATACGCAGTATTTT
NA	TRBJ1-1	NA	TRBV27	CASSMWRETEAFF	TGTGCCAGCAGTATGTGGAGGGAAACTGAAGCTTTCTTT
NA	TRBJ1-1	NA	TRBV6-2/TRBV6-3	CASSPGFSEAFF	TGTGCCAGCAGTCCGGGTTTTTCTGAAGCTTTCTTT
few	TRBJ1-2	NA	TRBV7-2	CASSLGQVYGAGYTF	TGTGCCAGCAGCTTAGGACAGGTCTATGGGGCCGGCTACACCTTC
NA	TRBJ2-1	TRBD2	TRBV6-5	CASRQLAGGLDEQFF	TGTGCCAGCAGACAACTAGCGGGGGGCTTGGATGAGCAGTTCTTC
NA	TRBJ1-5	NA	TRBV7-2	CASSLVAGGNQPQHF	TGTGCCAGCAGCTTAGTAGCAGGGGGCAATCAGCCCCAGCATTTT
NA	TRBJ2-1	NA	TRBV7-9	CASSSPLRTDPDSEQFF	TGTGCCAGCAGCTCGCCCCTGCGGACGGATCCCGACAGTGAGCAGTTCTTC
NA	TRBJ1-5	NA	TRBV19	CASRIYIRGNQPQHF	TGTGCCAGCCGGATATACATTCGGGGAAATCAGCCCCAGCATTTT
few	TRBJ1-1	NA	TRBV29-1	CSVDFRGLRGTEAFF	TGCAGCGTTGATTTCCGGGGTCTTCGAGGCACTGAAGCTTTCTTT
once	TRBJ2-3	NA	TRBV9	CASSVGPGVDTQYF	TGTGCCAGCAGCGTAGGGCCTGGAGTAGATACGCAGTATTTT
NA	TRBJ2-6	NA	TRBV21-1	CASSKLQGSSGANVLTF	TGTGCCAGCAGCAAACTCCAGGGGAGCTCTGGGGCCAACGTCCTGACTTTC
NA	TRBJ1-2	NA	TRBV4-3	CASSQDRGSDGYTF	TGCGCCAGCAGCCAAGATAGGGGATCTGATGGCTACACCTTC
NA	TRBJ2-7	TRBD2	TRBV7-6	CASSSTSGYEQYF	TGTGCCAGCAGCTCGACTAGCGGATACGAGCAGTACTTC
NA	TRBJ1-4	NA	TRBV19	CASSVRVSAEKLFF	TGTGCCAGTAGCGTACGGGTGTCTGCTGAAAAACTGTTTTTT
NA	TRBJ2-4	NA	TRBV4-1	CASSQVAEADNNIQYF	TGCGCCAGCAGCCAAGTAGCGGAGGCTGATAATAACATTCAGTACTTC
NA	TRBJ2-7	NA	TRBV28	CASRWQRVGEQYF	TGTGCCAGCAGGTGGCAGCGGGTCGGCGAGCAGTACTTC
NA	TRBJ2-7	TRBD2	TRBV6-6	CASSYSRLAGLQYF	TGTGCCAGCAGTTACAGTCGGCTAGCGGGTTTGCAGTACTTC
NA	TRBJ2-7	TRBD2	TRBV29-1	CSVRTSGTIYEQYF	TGCAGCGTTCGGACTAGCGGGACGATCTACGAGCAGTACTTC
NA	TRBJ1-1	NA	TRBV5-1	CASSLAEAGAEAFF	TGCGCCAGCAGCTTGGCCGAGGCAGGGGCTGAAGCTTTCTTT
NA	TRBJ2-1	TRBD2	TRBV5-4	CASSFGGDGSFEQFF	TGTGCCAGCAGCTTCGGGGGGGACGGATCGTTTGAGCAGTTCTTC
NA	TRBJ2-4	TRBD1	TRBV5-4	CASSLGDRASENIQYF	TGTGCCAGCAGCTTGGGGGACAGGGCGAGCGAAAACATTCAGTACTTC
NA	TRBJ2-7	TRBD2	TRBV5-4	CASSTPLAGISYEQYF	TGTGCCAGCAGCACTCCACTAGCGGGAATCTCCTACGAGCAGTACTTC
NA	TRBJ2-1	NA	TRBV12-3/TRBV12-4	CASSLNSYNEQFF	TGTGCCAGCAGTTTAAACTCTTACAATGAGCAGTTCTTC
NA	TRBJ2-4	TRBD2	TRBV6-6	CASSLRTSGSGVAKNIQYF	TGTGCCAGCAGTCTTCGGACTAGCGGGTCTGGAGTAGCCAAAAACATTCAGTACTTC
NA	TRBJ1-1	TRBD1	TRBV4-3	CASSLGQGAGGEAFF	TGCGCCAGCAGCCTGGGACAGGGGGCGGGAGGTGAAGCTTTCTTT
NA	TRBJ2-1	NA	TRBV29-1	CSARQFYNEQFF	TGCAGCGCTAGACAGTTTTACAATGAGCAGTTCTTC
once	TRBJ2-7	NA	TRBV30	CAWSTSPGTYEQYF	TGTGCCTGGAGCACATCCCCGGGGACCTACGAGCAGTACTTC
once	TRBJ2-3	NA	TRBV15	CATSRDPSSDTQYF	TGTGCCACCAGCAGAGATCCTAGTTCAGATACGCAGTATTTT
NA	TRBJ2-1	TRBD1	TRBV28	CASSFSTGGSNEQFF	TGTGCCAGCAGTTTTTCGACAGGGGGATCCAATGAGCAGTTCTTC
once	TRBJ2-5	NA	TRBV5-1	CASSFQGTQETQYF	TGCGCCAGCAGCTTCCAGGGGACCCAAGAGACCCAGTACTTC
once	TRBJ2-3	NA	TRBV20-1	CSARMSNTQYF	TGCAGTGCTAGAATGTCCAATACGCAGTATTTT
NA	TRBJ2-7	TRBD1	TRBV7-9	CASIEDRGRYSEQYF	TGTGCCAGCATCGAAGACAGGGGGAGATACTCCGAGCAGTACTTC
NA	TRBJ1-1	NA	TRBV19	CASSTGQKNTEAFF	TGTGCCAGTAGTACTGGACAAAAGAACACTGAAGCTTTCTTT
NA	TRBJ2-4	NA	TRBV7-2	CASSLAGQNIQYF	TGTGCCAGCAGCTTAGCGGGGCAAAACATTCAGTACTTC
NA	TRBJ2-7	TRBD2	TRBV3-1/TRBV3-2	CASSAPGLRTYEQYF	TGTGCCAGCAGCGCGCCGGGACTACGCACCTACGAGCAGTACTTC
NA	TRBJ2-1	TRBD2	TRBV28	CASRKGLAGGEQFF	TGTGCCAGCCGAAAGGGACTAGCGGGGGGGGAGCAGTTCTTC
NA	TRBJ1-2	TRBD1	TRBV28	CASMRPGQGAGGYTF	TGTGCCAGCATGAGACCGGGACAGGGGGCGGGAGGCTACACCTTC
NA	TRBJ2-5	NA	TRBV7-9	CASSSRDSQETQYF	TGTGCCAGCAGCTCCCGGGACTCCCAAGAGACCCAGTACTTC
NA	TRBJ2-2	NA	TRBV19	CASSITQGTGELFF	TGTGCCAGTAGTATAACCCAGGGCACCGGGGAGCTGTTTTTT
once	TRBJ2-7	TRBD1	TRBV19	CASSTTGVTYEQYF	TGTGCCAGTAGTACGACAGGGGTCACCTACGAGCAGTACTTC
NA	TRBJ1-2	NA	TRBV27	CANTQGPKTNYGYTF	TGTGCCAACACTCAGGGGCCGAAGACTAACTATGGCTACACCTTC
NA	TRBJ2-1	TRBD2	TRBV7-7	CASSTGTSSYNEQFF	TGTGCTAGCAGCACCGGGACTAGCAGCTACAATGAGCAGTTCTTC
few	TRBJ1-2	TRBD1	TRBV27	CASSPGDRGTYGYTF	TGTGCCAGCAGTCCAGGGGACAGGGGGACATATGGCTACACCTTC
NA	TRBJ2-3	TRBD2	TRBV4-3	CASSQTSGGQDTQYF	TGCGCCAGCAGCCAGACTAGCGGGGGGCAAGATACGCAGTATTTT
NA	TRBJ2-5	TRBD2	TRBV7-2	CASSFAGEETQYF	TGTGCCAGCAGCTTTGCGGGGGAAGAGACCCAGTACTTC
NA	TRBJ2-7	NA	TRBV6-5	CASSPTSSPYYEQYF	TGTGCCAGCAGTCCCACTAGCTCGCCTTACTACGAGCAGTACTTC